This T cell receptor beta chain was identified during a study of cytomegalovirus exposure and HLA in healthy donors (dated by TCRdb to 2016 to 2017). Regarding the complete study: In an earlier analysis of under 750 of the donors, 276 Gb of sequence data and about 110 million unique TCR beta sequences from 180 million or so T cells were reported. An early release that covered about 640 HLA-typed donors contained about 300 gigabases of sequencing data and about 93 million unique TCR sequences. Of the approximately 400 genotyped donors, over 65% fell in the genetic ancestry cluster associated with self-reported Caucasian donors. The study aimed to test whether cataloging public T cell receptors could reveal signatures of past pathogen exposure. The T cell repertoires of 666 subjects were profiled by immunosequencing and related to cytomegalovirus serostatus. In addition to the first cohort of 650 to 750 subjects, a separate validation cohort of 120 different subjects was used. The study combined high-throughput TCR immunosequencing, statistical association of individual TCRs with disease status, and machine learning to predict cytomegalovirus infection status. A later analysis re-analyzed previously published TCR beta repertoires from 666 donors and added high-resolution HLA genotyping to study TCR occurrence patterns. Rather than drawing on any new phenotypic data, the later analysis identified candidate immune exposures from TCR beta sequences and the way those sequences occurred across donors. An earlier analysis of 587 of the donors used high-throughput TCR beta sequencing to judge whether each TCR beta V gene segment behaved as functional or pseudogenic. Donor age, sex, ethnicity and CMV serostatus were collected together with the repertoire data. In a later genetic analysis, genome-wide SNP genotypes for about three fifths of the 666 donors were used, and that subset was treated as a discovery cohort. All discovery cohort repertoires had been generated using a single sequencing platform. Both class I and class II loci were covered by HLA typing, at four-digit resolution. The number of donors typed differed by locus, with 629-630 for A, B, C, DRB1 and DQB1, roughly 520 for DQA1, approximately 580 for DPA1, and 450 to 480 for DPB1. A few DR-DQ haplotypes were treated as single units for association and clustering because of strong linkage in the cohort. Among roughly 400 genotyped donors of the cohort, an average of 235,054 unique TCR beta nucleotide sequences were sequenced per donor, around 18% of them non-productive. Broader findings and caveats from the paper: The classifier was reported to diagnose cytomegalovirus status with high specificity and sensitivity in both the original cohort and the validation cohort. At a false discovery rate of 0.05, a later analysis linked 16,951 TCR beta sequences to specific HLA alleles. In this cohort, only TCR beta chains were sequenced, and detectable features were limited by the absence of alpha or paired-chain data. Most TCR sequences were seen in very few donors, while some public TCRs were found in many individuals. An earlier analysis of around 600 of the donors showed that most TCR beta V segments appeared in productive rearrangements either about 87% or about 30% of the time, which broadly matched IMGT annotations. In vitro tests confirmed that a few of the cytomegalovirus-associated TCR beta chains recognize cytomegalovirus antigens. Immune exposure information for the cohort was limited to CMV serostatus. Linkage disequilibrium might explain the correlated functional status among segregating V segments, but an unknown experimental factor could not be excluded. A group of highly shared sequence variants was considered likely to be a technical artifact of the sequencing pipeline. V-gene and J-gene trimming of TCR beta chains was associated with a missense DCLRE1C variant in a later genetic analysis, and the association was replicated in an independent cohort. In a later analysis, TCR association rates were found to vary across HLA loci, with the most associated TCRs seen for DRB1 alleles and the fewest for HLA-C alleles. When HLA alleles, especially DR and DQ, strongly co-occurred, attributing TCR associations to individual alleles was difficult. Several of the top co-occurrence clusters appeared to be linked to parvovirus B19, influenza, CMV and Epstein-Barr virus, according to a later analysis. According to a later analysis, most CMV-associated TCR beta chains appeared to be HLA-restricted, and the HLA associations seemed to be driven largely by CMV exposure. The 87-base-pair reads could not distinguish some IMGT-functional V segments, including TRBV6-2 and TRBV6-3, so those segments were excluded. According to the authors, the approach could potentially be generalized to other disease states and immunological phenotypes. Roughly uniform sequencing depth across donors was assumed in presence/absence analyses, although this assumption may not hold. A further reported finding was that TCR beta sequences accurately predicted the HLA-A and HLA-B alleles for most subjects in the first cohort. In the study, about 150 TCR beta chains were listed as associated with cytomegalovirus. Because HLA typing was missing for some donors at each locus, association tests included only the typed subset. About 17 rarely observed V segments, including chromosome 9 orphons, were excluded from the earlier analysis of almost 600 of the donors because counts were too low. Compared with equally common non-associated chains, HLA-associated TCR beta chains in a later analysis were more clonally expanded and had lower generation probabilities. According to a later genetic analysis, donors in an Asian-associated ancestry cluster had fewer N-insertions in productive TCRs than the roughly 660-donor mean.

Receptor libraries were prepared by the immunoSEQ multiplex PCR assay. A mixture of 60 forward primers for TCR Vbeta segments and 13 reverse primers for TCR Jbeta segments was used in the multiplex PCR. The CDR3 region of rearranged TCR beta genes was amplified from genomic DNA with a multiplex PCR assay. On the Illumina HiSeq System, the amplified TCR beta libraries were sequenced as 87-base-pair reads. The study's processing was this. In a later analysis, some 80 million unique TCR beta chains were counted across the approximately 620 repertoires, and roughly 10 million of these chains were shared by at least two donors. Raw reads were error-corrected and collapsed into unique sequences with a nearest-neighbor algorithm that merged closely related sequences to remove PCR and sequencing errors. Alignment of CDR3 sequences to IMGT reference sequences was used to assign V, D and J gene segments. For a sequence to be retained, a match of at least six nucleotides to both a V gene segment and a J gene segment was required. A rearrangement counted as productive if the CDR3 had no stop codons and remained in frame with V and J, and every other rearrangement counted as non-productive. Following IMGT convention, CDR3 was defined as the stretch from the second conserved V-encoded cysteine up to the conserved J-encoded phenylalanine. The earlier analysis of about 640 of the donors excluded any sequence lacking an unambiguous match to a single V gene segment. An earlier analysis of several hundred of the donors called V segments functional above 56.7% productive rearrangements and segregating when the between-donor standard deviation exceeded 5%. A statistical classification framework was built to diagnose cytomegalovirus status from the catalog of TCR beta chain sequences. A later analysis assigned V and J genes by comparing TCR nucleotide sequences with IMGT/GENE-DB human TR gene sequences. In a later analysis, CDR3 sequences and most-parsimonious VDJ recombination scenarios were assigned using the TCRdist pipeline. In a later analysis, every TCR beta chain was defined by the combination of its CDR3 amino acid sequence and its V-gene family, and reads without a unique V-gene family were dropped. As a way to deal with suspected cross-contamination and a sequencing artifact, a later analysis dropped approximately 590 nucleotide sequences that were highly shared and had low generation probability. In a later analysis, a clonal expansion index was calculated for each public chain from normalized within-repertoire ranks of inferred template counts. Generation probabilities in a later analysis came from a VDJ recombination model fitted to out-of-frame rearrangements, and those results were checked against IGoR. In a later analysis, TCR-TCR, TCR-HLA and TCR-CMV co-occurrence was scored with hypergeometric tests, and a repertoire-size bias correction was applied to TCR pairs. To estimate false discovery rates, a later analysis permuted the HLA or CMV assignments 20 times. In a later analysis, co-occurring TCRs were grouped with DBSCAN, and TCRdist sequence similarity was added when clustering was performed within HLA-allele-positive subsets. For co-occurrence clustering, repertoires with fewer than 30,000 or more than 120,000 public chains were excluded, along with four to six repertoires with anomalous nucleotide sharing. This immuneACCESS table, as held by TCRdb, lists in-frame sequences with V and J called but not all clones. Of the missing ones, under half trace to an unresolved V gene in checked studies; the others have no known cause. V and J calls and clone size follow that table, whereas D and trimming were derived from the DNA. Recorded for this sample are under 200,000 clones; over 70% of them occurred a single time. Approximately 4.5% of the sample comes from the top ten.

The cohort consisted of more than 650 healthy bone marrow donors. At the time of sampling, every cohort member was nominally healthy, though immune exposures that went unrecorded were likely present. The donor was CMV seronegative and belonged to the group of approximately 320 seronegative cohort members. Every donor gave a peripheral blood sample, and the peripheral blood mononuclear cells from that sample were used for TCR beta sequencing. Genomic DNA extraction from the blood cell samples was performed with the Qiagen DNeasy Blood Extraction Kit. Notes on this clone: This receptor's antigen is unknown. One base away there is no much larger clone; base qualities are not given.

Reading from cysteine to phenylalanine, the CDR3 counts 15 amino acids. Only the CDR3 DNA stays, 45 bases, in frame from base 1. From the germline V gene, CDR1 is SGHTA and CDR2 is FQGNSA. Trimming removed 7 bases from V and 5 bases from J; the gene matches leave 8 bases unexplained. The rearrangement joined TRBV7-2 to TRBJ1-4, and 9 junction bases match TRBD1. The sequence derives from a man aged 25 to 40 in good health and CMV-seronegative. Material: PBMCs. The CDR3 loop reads CASNKQGAGNEKLFF. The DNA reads TGTGCCAGCAACAAACAGGGGGCGGGGAATGAAAAACTGTTTTTT.